This T cell receptor beta chain was obtained from a study of immune heterogeneity within non-small cell lung tumors (dated by TCRdb to the late 2010s). Background for the entire study: By histology, the tumors were several squamous cell carcinomas, nine to ten non-squamous carcinomas and 1 tumor not otherwise specified. Neoantigen binding to each patient's HLA alleles was predicted with netMHCpan-3.0 for mutant peptides of 8 to 11 amino acids. The study combined whole-exome sequencing, RNA-seq and TCR beta repertoire sequencing of multiple spatially distinct regions from each NSCLC tumor to examine intratumoral immune heterogeneity. TCR repertoires were analyzed from approximately 58 tumor loci of approximately 16 patients, while transcriptome data covered only roughly 43 loci from roughly 12 patients. Overall results and qualifications from the work: Identical dominant CDR3B clonotypes recurred across loci within a patient, yet different tumor locations also harbored unique high-frequency clones. For the most part, high-frequency TCR beta clonotypes differed from one individual patient to another. Local tumor mutational burden and local T-cell repertoire clonality had a statistically significant but moderate positive correlation (R 0.3 to 0.35).

The TCR beta CDR3 region was amplified with a multiplex PCR system whose first round of roughly 11 cycles used 32 V-gene forward primers and 13 J-gene reverse primers. The first PCR round used a QIAGEN Multiplex PCR Kit, and the primer sequences were filed in Chinese patent CN105087789A. In a second PCR round, Illumina universal primers were added with the Phusion High-Fidelity PCR Kit. Paired-end sequencing of TCR libraries was carried out on the Illumina HiSeq X Ten platform at a read length of 151 bp. The authors processed their data as follows. Reads lacking multiplex PCR primers were removed with Cutadapt, read pairs were merged with PEAR, and CDR3 regions were called with MiXCR default settings. Shannon entropy measured repertoire diversity, and clonality was calculated as one minus the Shannon entropy divided by the ln of the count of productive unique sequences. Dominant or high-frequency T-cell clones were defined as clonotypes at frequencies of at least 0.5%. TCRdb took the public reads, trimmed them with fastp at Q25, ran MiXCR for clone calling and kept in-frame beta chains. CDR3 protein sequences are deduplicated, and each keeps its most common genes and DNA. The authors' filters were not applied to this entry. Within this sample are roughly 13,000 distinct CDR3 sequences, with 22% of them counted one time only. The ten biggest clones cover approximately 4.2% of the sample.

As for this clonotype: Its antigen remains undetermined. Nothing much larger sits one base from this clone, and base qualities are not available.

Genomic DNA was extracted from bulk tumor tissue and used as the TCR template, and 600 ng gDNA was amplified per sample. During surgery, several biopsies were collected from each primary tumor and placed as far from one another as possible within the tumor mass. The study cohort was described as untreated, and patients were newly diagnosed NSCLC cases undergoing curative surgery. The samples came from about 16 patients with newly diagnosed non-small cell lung cancer who were having surgery intended to be curative. A couple of independent pathologists reviewed the resected tumor masses. Sequencing was performed only on DNA and RNA samples of high quality. The source material was lung tumor tissue. The origin of this receptor is a man in his sixties with non-small cell lung cancer.

The DNA reads as follows: TGTGCCAGCAGTTTATCGCGGCAGGGGGATTCACCCCTCCACTTT. This yields the protein CASSLSRQGDSPLHF. The chain employs TRBV27 and TRBJ1-6; 7 central bases correspond to TRBD1. The CDR1 and CDR2 encoded by the germline V gene (reference sequence) are MNHEY and SMNVEV. CDR3 length: 15 amino acids, cysteine to phenylalanine. Just CDR3 DNA is preserved here, 45 bases in frame from base 1. V ends up 0 bases short and J 8 bases short, with an unmatched junction base count of 4.